The clone carrying this TCR beta chain was seen many times. Its antigen is currently unknown. One entry per CDR3 protein results from TCRdb running MiXCR on the 5' RACE reads. Of some 160,000 distinct CDR3 sequences listed, approximately 13% are singletons. The entry originates in a study of T-cell memory formation after mild COVID-19. Study overall: Clusters of TCRs were largely donor specific. Notes on the study in general: Pre-infection memory carried some responding clones, suggesting that cross-reactive memory joined.

The CDR3 consists of 16 residues. The germline V gene has CDR1 SGHTA and CDR2 FQGTGA. V shed 4 bases and J 5 bases; nucleotides not matched to a gene: 10. The receptor was derived from a man aged 18 to 30 who had mild COVID-19 (a few samples of this study predate the infection). Cell type and time point are not known. Sequencing input: PBMCs or a T cell subset sorted from them (not recorded which). The chain has TRBV7-3 and TRBJ2-1, with 8 bases identical to TRBD2. The CDR3, as DNA: TGTGCCAGCAGCTCCCGCGGGCGGGGGGCGCACAATGAGCAGTTCTTC. Translating gives CASSSRGRGAHNEQFF.